This TCR beta chain was found in a study of T-cell reconstitution after alpha-beta-depleted transplantation in children. This clonotype was recorded a few times. Preparation of the TCRbeta library used unique molecular identifiers. TCRdb analysed the PCR reads with MiXCR anew, one entry per CDR3 protein. Here the sample spans around 90,000 distinct CDR3 sequences, about 16% being singletons. The V gene's germline CDR1 is DFQATT and CDR2 SNEGSKA (reference sequence). The CDR3 length is 14 residues. V gave up 8 bases and J gave up 4 bases, with 18 bases separating them. Specimen: PBMCs, mostly from graft donor cells, collected 180 days after TCRalphabeta/CD19-depleted stem cell transplant. The receptor was isolated from a male patient between 2 and 10 years old who had a stem cell transplant for acute lymphoblastic leukemia, so the T cells may come from the graft donor. V and J are TRBV20-1 and TRBJ2-1, with a possible D match to TRBD2 (5 bases). The CDR3 sequence: CSSPGLSSYNEQFF. The CDR3 coding sequence is TGCAGTAGCCCAGGACTGTCGAGTTACAATGAGCAGTTCTTC.